Listed here are 17 T cell receptor beta chains from one sample, sequenced in a study of shared clonotypes between healthy human individuals. Assay used: immunoSEQ multiplex PCR; TCRdb lists only in-frame clones, some missing. Of about 190,000 clones detected, approximately 70% appear once; the ten largest clones hold around 9.3%. Sequencing was done on a sample of memory CD4+ T cells sorted from blood. Stated subset: CD45RA-negative fraction. These receptors originate from a man younger than 40 in good health.

This chain uses TRBV28 with TRBJ2-5; no reliable D call. Germline V lookup: CDR1 MDHEN, CDR2 SYDVKM. The V end was cut by 7 bases, the J end by 4 bases, with 10 bases between. The CDR3 contains 12 residues. CDR3 sequence reads: CASTGSLETQYF. The CDR3 region has the DNA TGTGCCAGCACTGGAAGCTTAGAGACCCAGTACTTC.

V is TRBV11-2 and J is TRBJ1-5; D perhaps matches TRBD1 (5 bases). This CDR3 contains 14 residues. The V and J ends lost 5 bases and 9 bases respectively, with 17 bases between them. In germline, CDR1 is SGHAT, CDR2 FQNNGV. The CDR3 DNA sequence: TGTGCCAGCAGCGTCAGGGAGGAAGGAGGGCCCCAGCATTTT. Translated: CASSVREEGGPQHF.

A word on this clone: Other DNA sequences in this sample translate to the same CDR3. The V gene is TRBV14, the J gene TRBJ1-1; 7 nucleotides line up with TRBD1. The CDR3 contains 15 residues. V lost 4 bases to trimming and J lost 1 base; unmatched junction nucleotides: 6. Germline CDR1 is SGHDN and CDR2 is FVKESK. Here the CDR3 reads CASSLRTGRNTEAFF. The DNA of the CDR3 is TGTGCCAGCAGCCTTAGGACAGGAAGGAACACTGAAGCTTTCTTT.

The genes are TRBV5-4 and TRBJ2-7; unclear D gene. With 4 bases removed from V and 1 base from J, the gap between germline ends came to 12 bases. CDR3 length equals 14 residues. Germline assignment: CDR1 SGHNT and CDR2 YYREEE (reference sequence). The DNA of the CDR3 is TGTGCCAGCAGCCTGCAAAGCTCATCCTACGAGCAGTACTTC. It encodes CASSLQSSSYEQYF. The full variable domain, completed using reference TRBV5-4 and TRBJ2-7, is ETGVTQSPTHLIKTRGQQVTLRCSSQSGHNTVSWYQQALGQGPQFIFQYYREEENGRGNFPPRFSGLQFPNYSSELNVNALELDDSALYLCASSLQSSSYEQYFGPGTRLTVT.

This chain connects TRBV5-1 to TRBJ1-4, with D perhaps matching TRBD1 (5 bases). Trimming left V 4 bases short and J 0 bases short, with 13 bases between. Germline values: CDR1 SGHRS, CDR2 YFSETQ. This CDR3 region has 16 residues. The CDR3 is CASSRGLPTTNEKLFF. In DNA, the CDR3 is TGCGCCAGCAGCCGGGGACTCCCAACAACTAATGAAAAACTGTTTTTT.

The chain recombines TRBV10-2 with TRBJ2-4; D unresolved. In germline, CDR1 is WSHSY, CDR2 SAAADI. This CDR3 contains 10 residues. Trimming removed 8 bases at V and 5 bases at J, with 4 bases between. The DNA of the CDR3 is TGCGCCAGCGCTCAAAACATTCAGTACTTC. This sequence encodes CASAQNIQYF.

The chain joins TRBV5-1 to TRBJ2-7; the D gene is possibly TRBD2 (6 bases). Trimming removed 2 bases from V and 0 bases from J, with 15 bases in between. This CDR3 has 16 amino acids. CDR1 and CDR2 from the germline V gene are SGHRS and YFSETQ. The CDR3 reads CASSFGDFRSSYEQYF. The DNA for the CDR3 is TGCGCCAGCAGCTTCGGGGACTTCCGGAGCTCCTACGAGCAGTACTTC.

The V gene is TRBV7-2, the J gene TRBJ2-6, with TRBD1 matching over 8 bases. Looked up from germline, CDR1 is SGHTA and CDR2 is FQGNSA. There are 14 residues in the CDR3. The J segment lost 13 bases and the V segment lost 5 bases, leaving 10 bases of the junction unmatched. Here the CDR3 reads CASSPDRAPGVLTF. CDR3 DNA: TGTGCCAGCAGCCCGGACAGGGCCCCAGGGGTCCTGACTTTC.

The chain couples TRBV5-1 to TRBJ1-1; D call uncertain. The V end was cut by 0 bases, the J end by 0 bases, with 6 bases between. Germline V CDR1 and CDR2: SGHRS, YFSETQ. CDR3 length: 14 residues. This CDR3 is CASSLDQVNTEAFF. CDR3 nucleotide sequence: TGCGCCAGCAGCTTGGATCAGGTGAACACTGAAGCTTTCTTT.

The V and J genes are TRBV29-1 and TRBJ1-1; D possibly corresponds to TRBD1 (5 bases). Trimming removed 6 bases from V and 6 bases from J, with 20 bases in between. This CDR3 region has 14 residues. Per the germline V gene, CDR1 is SQVTM and CDR2 is ANQGSEA. CDR3 bases: TGCAGCGTCGGCATCAGGGTGGATATCGCTGAAGCTTTCTTT. Amino acids: CSVGIRVDIAEAFF.

The rearrangement links TRBV14 to TRBJ1-4; D gene uncertain. Germline V gene sequence: CDR1 SGHDN, CDR2 FVKESK. The CDR3 length is 16 residues. The V end lost 1 base, the J end lost 0 bases, and 9 bases lay between the germline ends. The CDR3 bases are TGTGCCAGCAGCCAAGGGAAAGACGCAACTAATGAAAAACTGTTTTTT. It yields the protein CASSQGKDATNEKLFF.

CDR3 DNA: TGTGCCAGCAGCGTAGAGTCGGGAGTAGGTTACGAGCAGTACTTC. Its protein is CASSVESGVGYEQYF. The chain recombines TRBV9 with TRBJ2-7; tentative D call: TRBD2 (6 bases). Trimming took off 0 bases at V and 4 bases at J, with 14 bases between the two ends. The CDR3 covers 15 residues. Per the germline V gene, CDR1 is SGDLS and CDR2 is YYNGEE.

This sequence joins TRBV5-8 and TRBJ2-1; D call uncertain. The V gene lost 0 bases and the J gene lost 5 bases, with 15 bases spanning the gap. This CDR3 comprises 16 residues. CDR1 and CDR2 from the germline V gene are SGHTS and YDEGEE. The CDR3 DNA reads as TGTGCCAGCAGCTTGGAGGGTTGGCAGTCGCACAATGAGCAGTTCTTC. Its protein is CASSLEGWQSHNEQFF.

The J gene is TRBJ2-7, the V gene TRBV21-1; the table names TRBD2, a call not compared with the DNA. TRBV21-1 is a recognized pseudogene. This CDR3 is built from 17 residues. The CDR3 region has the DNA TGTGCCAGCAGCAAGGGAGCCCAGACTCATCTGGAGAACGAGCAGTACTTC. Its translation is CASSKGAQTHLENEQYF.

The genes are TRBV29-1 and TRBJ2-3; the match to TRBD2 covers 10 bases. V gave up 4 bases and J gave up 1 base; unmatched junction bases: 5. CDR1 is SQVTM, CDR2 ANQGSEA, per germline. The CDR3 extends over 15 amino acids. Here the CDR3 reads CSVVTLAGGTDTQYF. The CDR3 nucleotides read TGCAGCGTTGTGACCCTAGCGGGAGGCACAGATACGCAGTATTTT.

The V and J genes are TRBV21-1 and TRBJ2-7; the table's TRBD1 call for D was not verified on the DNA. TRBV21-1 is classified as a pseudogene. CDR3 size: 16 residues. CDR3 residues: CASSENLTGAEYEQYF. The CDR3 nucleotides are TGTGCCAGCAGCGAAAACCTTACAGGGGCGGAATACGAGCAGTACTTC.

The chain recombines TRBV5-5 with TRBJ1-1; D not resolved. Trimming shortened V by 1 base and J by 3 bases, and 13 bases separated the two germline ends. This CDR3 is 15 amino acids long. The germline V gene has CDR1 SGHKS and CDR2 YYEKEE (reference sequence). This chain's CDR3 is CASSLWAKMDTEAFF. The CDR3 DNA is TGTGCCAGCAGCTTGTGGGCTAAGATGGACACTGAAGCTTTCTTT.